These T cell receptor beta chains were read from a single sample in a study of resident and recirculating memory T cells in vitiligo. Clones were sequenced by immunoSEQ multiplex PCR, and TCRdb holds only the in-frame ones, with some missing. The table shows 65,000 to 80,000 clones, with about 92% occurring only once. Sequencing input: blood. These receptors were obtained from a male donor with vitiligo. Both conserved end residues are part of each CDR3.

>TRBV5-8
CASSLAAGGGNEQFF
>TRBV5-1
CASSQQGQIYEQYF
>TRBV6-6
CASSYGGAGELFF
>TRBV9
CASSVSGGSEQYF
>TRBV5-1
CASSLAGGQPQHF
>TRBV15
CATSRDVVSGNTIYF
>TRBV27
CASSQGFGGYTF
>TRBV4-3
CASSQDRRREEFF
>TRBV2
CASSGPGTSGRYYEQYF
>TRBV6-1
CASSKATGHRGEQYF
>TRBV10-3
CAISEAVNTGELFF
>TRBV27
CASSSGRVETQYF
>TRBV11-2
CASSSRQGVAGELFF
>TRBV2
CASRTQLAVYNEQFF
>TRBV11-2
CASRRPGTSEYNEQFF
>TRBV11-3
CASSLVGEADGYTF